The clone carrying this T cell receptor beta chain was observed many times. Its target is unknown. Time point here: persistent/refractory GD, antithyroid drugs over 5 years with positive TRAb. TCR sequences were obtained from RNA taken from PBMCs. The patients were enrolled through endocrinology in Xi'an, China. There are 13 residues in the CDR3. The germline V gene encodes CDR1 MNHNS and CDR2 SASEGT. Between the trimmed V and J ends, which lost 2 bases and 2 bases, there was a span of 7 bases. Investigators prepared the TCR beta libraries by applying iRepertoire HTBI primers and Arm-PCR of CDR3 regions. Via MiXCR, TCRdb re-called the multiplex PCR reads, giving one row per CDR3 protein. The sample yields 400,000 to 500,000 distinct CDR3 sequences, 21% seen once. The sample belongs to a study of regulatory T cells in long-lasting Graves disease. Study in general: Persistent cases took antithyroid drugs over 5 years and stayed TSH receptor antibody positive.

Study results and limitations: TCR diversity in persistent Graves' patients was below that of newly diagnosed ones. Persistent disease was characterized by preferential usage of TRBV28, TRBJ1-2 and TRBJ2-5.

The rearrangement uses TRBV6-1 and TRBJ2-7; D is unclear. Sequencing was performed on peripheral blood mononuclear cells (PBMCs), taken when the disease was refractory, from a patient treated with antithyroid drugs. The TCR originated in a female donor with Graves disease. CDR3 nucleotide sequence: TGTGCCAGCAGTGAAACGGCCCCCTACGAGCAGTACTTC. It specifies CASSETAPYEQYF.